Described below is a single T cell receptor beta chain sequence and its context. This record comes from a study of blood T cell repertoires in COVID-19. Study overall: T cells, B-cell-depleted T cells, or PBMCs supplied cDNA or gDNA.

In the source study's methods: Reference gene primers were amplified, and this amplification served to estimate nucleated cell counts. Profiled with immunoSEQ multiplex PCR; TCRdb holds only in-frame clones, not every one. That table gives V, J and clone size, and the DNA gave D and trimming. The sample lists roughly 20,000 clones; 86% were seen once. J was trimmed by 11 bases and V by 4 bases; bases with no gene match: 4. Germline values: CDR1 SGHAT, CDR2 FQNNGV. The CDR3 loop spans 11 amino acids. This sequence originates from a human donor in a cohort sampled during active COVID-19. Sequencing was done on a sample of peripheral blood. The chain links TRBV11-2 to TRBJ2-7; 8 nucleotides match TRBD2. The CDR3 region has the DNA TGTGCCAGCAGCTCCGGGACTAGGGAGTACTTC. It is translated as CASSSGTREYF.